The 27 T cell receptor beta chains below all came from one sample that was sequenced in a study of identical twins. TCRdb processed the 5' RACE reads anew with MiXCR; each CDR3 protein has one entry. The sample records 1.5 million to 2 million distinct CDR3 sequences, 25% to 35% being singletons. Input material: cord blood. These receptors all come from a newborn girl in good health.

The chain joins TRBV9 to TRBJ2-1, with D unclear. The CDR3 extends over 15 amino acids. The germline V and J ends were trimmed by 0 bases and 0 bases, with 7 bases remaining between them. CDR1 SGDLS and CDR2 YYNGEE come from the germline V gene. CDR3 loop: CASSVGPGSYNEQFF. The CDR3 DNA reads as TGTGCCAGCAGCGTAGGTCCAGGCTCCTACAATGAGCAGTTCTTC.

The CDR3: CASSPRDPLGTDTQYF. CDR3 bases: TGCGCCAGCAGCCCCAGGGACCCCTTAGGTACAGATACGCAGTATTTT. J is TRBJ2-3 and V is TRBV5-1; D may match TRBD1 or TRBD2 (5 bases each). There are 16 residues in the CDR3. Germline CDR1 is SGHRS and CDR2 is YFSETQ. V lost 4 bases and J lost 3, with 18 bases in between. Combining the CDR3 with reference TRBV5-1 and TRBJ2-3 gives the whole variable domain KAGVTQTPRYLIKTRGQQVTLSCSPISGHRSVSWYQQTPGQGLQFLFEYFSETQRNKGNFPGRFSGRQFSNSRSEMNVSTLELGDSALYLCASSPRDPLGTDTQYFGPGTRLTVL.

In this sample, this clonotype turned up once. The rearrangement uses TRBV27 and TRBJ2-1; D perhaps matches TRBD1 (5 bases). Germline values: CDR1 MNHEY, CDR2 SMNVEV (reference sequence). V dropped 5 bases and J dropped 9 bases, with 20 bases sitting between them. The CDR3 extends over 15 amino acids. Here the CDR3 DNA reads TGTGCCAGCAGTCTTAGGACCTCTAAAGACAGTGAGCAGTTCTTC. This encodes CASSLRTSKDSEQFF.

The table lists this clonotype with a few counts. V usage is TRBV12-3 or TRBV12-4 and J usage is TRBJ2-1; 12 nucleotides line up with TRBD2. The CDR3 runs 19 residues. V lost 3 bases, J lost 0 bases, and 9 bases stayed unmatched. This CDR3 reads CASSFRRLAGGPSYNEQFF. CDR3 coding DNA: TGTGCCAGCAGTTTTCGTCGGCTAGCGGGAGGGCCCTCCTACAATGAGCAGTTCTTC.

This chain connects TRBV4-2 to TRBJ2-3, with a tentative D call TRBD2 (5 bases). The V and J ends lost 3 bases and 0 bases respectively, with 13 bases between them. Germline-derived CDR1 and CDR2 are LGHNA and YNFKEQ. CDR3 size: 16 residues. CDR3 sequence reads: CASSHESGASTDTQYF. The CDR3 DNA sequence: TGTGCCAGCAGCCATGAGAGCGGTGCTAGCACAGATACGCAGTATTTT.

This clonotype has only a few counts. This sequence joins TRBV20-1 and TRBJ2-1, with D uncertain. The CDR3 is made up of 14 amino acids. Trimming stripped 6 bases from V and 5 bases from J, with 17 bases between. CDR1 is DFQATT, CDR2 SNEGSKA, per germline (reference sequence). The CDR3 DNA follows: TGCAGTGCCCAGAGACCCCCAGCCAACAATGAGCAGTTCTTC. This encodes CSAQRPPANNEQFF.

This clonotype was picked up one time. The chain links TRBV28 to TRBJ2-1, with TRBD1 identical over 8 bases. Per the germline V gene, CDR1 is MDHEN and CDR2 is SYDVKM. The CDR3 sequence is 16 residues long. V lost 5 bases and J lost 0; bases outside the gene matches: 6. In DNA form, the CDR3 reads TGTGCCAGCAGTAGGACAGGGTTGAGCTCCTACAATGAGCAGTTCTTC. This encodes CASSRTGLSSYNEQFF.

This rearrangement joins TRBV19 to TRBJ1-2, with D unresolved. The CDR3 runs 18 residues. Germline V gene sequence: CDR1 LNHDA, CDR2 SQIVND (reference sequence). V dropped 1 base and J dropped 8 bases, with 26 bases sitting between them. In DNA form, the CDR3 reads TGTGCCAGTAGTATAGGCTTTGCTCGACGAGGGATAAGCGAGGGCTACACCTTC. It translates to CASSIGFARRGISEGYTF.

The chain carries TRBV12-3 or TRBV12-4 and TRBJ2-1, with 10 bases identical to TRBD2. Judging by the DNA end, TRBJ2-7 fits better; the J call may be wrong. The CDR3 loop spans 16 amino acids. This CDR3 reads CASRGGLADSYNEQYF. The CDR3 DNA follows: TGTGCCAGCAGGGGCGGACTAGCGGATAGCTACAATGAGCAGTACTTC.

V usage is TRBV28 and J usage is TRBJ1-1; D is ambiguous. Germline loops: CDR1 MDHEN, CDR2 SYDVKM. The CDR3 spans 11 residues. Trimming cost V 6 bases and J 6 bases, with 8 bases left between them. As DNA, the CDR3 is TGTGCCAGCAGCCTTTTCTCTGAAGCTTTCTTT. It translates to CASSLFSEAFF.

This rearrangement joins TRBV10-3 to TRBJ2-7; D not certain. Trimming shortened V by 0 bases and J by 6 bases, and 15 bases separated the two germline ends. The length of the CDR3 is 15 residues. Germline CDR1 and CDR2: ENHRY and SYGVKD. CDR3 residues: CAISESVAVLGEQYF. The CDR3 DNA reads as TGTGCCATCAGTGAGTCGGTGGCAGTATTAGGCGAGCAGTACTTC.

The chain uses TRBV5-1 and TRBJ1-2; a weak D match, TRBD1 (5 bases). From germline, CDR1 is SGHRS and CDR2 YFSETQ. The CDR3 is made up of 13 amino acids. The V and J ends lost 0 bases and 5 bases respectively, with 8 bases between them. The CDR3 DNA sequence: TGCGCCAGCAGCTTGGCAGGGCAGTATGGCTACACCTTC. Its translation is CASSLAGQYGYTF.

DNA for the CDR3: TGTGCCAGCAGTTTGTCGACAGGGGTGACAGATACGCAGTATTTT. This encodes CASSLSTGVTDTQYF. The chain links TRBV28 to TRBJ2-3; 8 nucleotides align to TRBD1. The CDR3 consists of 15 residues. With 3 bases clipped from V and 3 bases from J, the junction kept 5 bases outside the gene matches. Germline V CDR1 and CDR2: MDHEN, SYDVKM.

A remark on this clonotype: Being one base from a much bigger clone, this may be a read error. The chain carries TRBV7-2 and TRBJ2-3; D unclear. The CDR3 extends over 14 amino acids. Germline-derived CDR1 and CDR2 are SGHTA and FQGNSA. The CDR3 spells CASNLLRSTDTQYF. The DNA of the CDR3 is TGTGCCAGCAACTTACTGCGGAGCACAGATACGCAGTATTTT.

This clonotype was recorded a few times. The chain recombines TRBV10-3 with TRBJ2-1; possibly TRBD2 for D (6 bases). The V gene lost 7 bases and the J gene lost 4 bases, with 14 bases spanning the gap. Germline lookup yields CDR1 ENHRY and CDR2 SYGVKD. The CDR3 loop spans 14 amino acids. CDR3: CAIMSGYAYNEQFF. The CDR3 DNA reads TGTGCCATCATGAGCGGGTACGCTTACAATGAGCAGTTCTTC.

This clonotype has a handful of counts. This sequence joins TRBV12-3 or TRBV12-4 and TRBJ2-1; 8 bases align to TRBD2. The CDR3 length is 16 residues. Unmatched junction bases numbered 7, after V lost 6 bases and J lost 0 bases. The CDR3 nucleotides read TGTGCCAGCAGGGCGACTAGCGATAGCTCCTACAATGAGCAGTTCTTC. It translates to CASRATSDSSYNEQFF.

In this sample, this clonotype turned up a few times. The chain links TRBV12-3 or TRBV12-4 to TRBJ1-2, with D tentatively TRBD1 (5 bases). V gave up 3 bases and J gave up 2 bases, with 13 bases separating them. CDR3 length: 15 amino acids. The DNA of the CDR3 is TGTGCCAGCAGTTTCGTCCGGGACGGGAACTATGGCTACACCTTC. It yields the protein CASSFVRDGNYGYTF.

This clonotype was observed a few times. The V gene is TRBV4-2, the J gene TRBJ1-2; TRBD1 might be the D (6 bases). The CDR3 extends over 14 amino acids. V lost 0 bases and J 4 bases, leaving 9 bases between the germline ends. In germline, CDR1 is LGHNA, CDR2 YNFKEQ. The CDR3 nucleotides are TGTGCCAGCAGCCAAGAGGCGGACAGCTATGGCTACACCTTC. Residues: CASSQEADSYGYTF.

This chain joins TRBV4-2 and TRBJ1-2; D remains unclear. The germline V gene encodes CDR1 LGHNA and CDR2 YNFKEQ. Trimming removed 1 base at V and 4 bases at J, with 16 bases between. The CDR3 extends over 16 amino acids. This CDR3 reads CASSQAPGSFFYGYTF. The CDR3 DNA sequence: TGTGCCAGCAGCCAAGCTCCGGGCAGTTTCTTCTATGGCTACACCTTC.

This clonotype was recorded a few times. The genes are TRBV10-3 and TRBJ2-7; D gene uncertain. In germline, CDR1 is ENHRY, CDR2 SYGVKD. V was clipped by 3 bases and J by 0 bases, with 9 bases between them. The CDR3 length is 14 residues. Written as DNA, the CDR3 is TGTGCCATCAGTGATCTCCGGAGCTCCTACGAGCAGTACTTC. Residues: CAISDLRSSYEQYF.

The genes are TRBV12-3 or TRBV12-4 and TRBJ1-5; D is uncertain. V was pared by 1 base and J by 2 bases, with 12 bases between. The CDR3 is made up of 16 amino acids. The CDR3 DNA sequence: TGTGCCAGCAGTTTAGGGACGCGTGGAGGCAATCAGCCCCAGCATTTT. Residues: CASSLGTRGGNQPQHF.

This clonotype was observed a handful of times. The chain employs TRBV5-6 and TRBJ2-1; TRBD2 might be the D (5 bases). The CDR3 spans 16 residues. With 7 bases removed from V and 0 bases from J, the gap between germline ends came to 17 bases. CDR1 is SGHDT, CDR2 YYEEEE, per germline. The CDR3 DNA reads TGTGCCAGCTCCTTTACCGGACTCAGCTCCTACAATGAGCAGTTCTTC. It specifies CASSFTGLSSYNEQFF.

V usage is TRBV5-1 and J usage is TRBJ2-5, with D possibly being TRBD2 (6 bases). Deletions cut 0 bases from V and 4 bases from J, with 10 bases between. CDR1 is SGHRS and CDR2 is YFSETQ in the germline V gene. The CDR3 loop spans 14 amino acids. CDR3 in DNA: TGCGCCAGCAGCTTGGGTAGCGGAGTAGAGACCCAGTACTTC. Residues: CASSLGSGVETQYF.

Note on this clonotype: One junction end disagrees with the germline gene, perhaps due to a read error. The genes are TRBV20-1 and TRBJ2-2; D perhaps matches TRBD2 (6 bases). Germline CDR1 DFQATT, CDR2 SNEGSKA (reference sequence). The CDR3 contains 14 residues. The CDR3 coding sequence is TGCAGTGTTCCTGCGAGGACTCGGACCGGGGGGCTGTTTTTT. This gives the protein CSVPARTRTGGLFF.

The chain employs TRBV4-1 and TRBJ1-5; D remains unclear. The CDR3 is 15 amino acids. Germline-derived CDR1 and CDR2 are MGHRA and YSYEKL. V was pared by 3 bases and J by 2 bases, with 11 bases between. The CDR3 DNA reads as TGCGCCAGCAGCCACCTCGGACTCGGCAATCAGCCCCAGCATTTT. Translation gives CASSHLGLGNQPQHF.

This clonotype has ten or more counts. V gene TRBV11-2 combines with J gene TRBJ2-3; 14 nucleotides agree with TRBD2. CDR3 length: 16 amino acids. Germline CDR1 SGHAT, CDR2 FQNNGV. V dropped 4 bases and J dropped 2; count of bases not matched to a gene: 2. The CDR3 spells CASSWTSGGYTDTQYF. CDR3 DNA: TGTGCCAGCAGCTGGACTAGCGGGGGGTACACAGATACGCAGTATTTT.

This clonotype was counted many times. Here the CDR3 reads CASSSQGGRDNGYTF. CDR3 in DNA: TGTGCCAGCAGTTCCCAAGGGGGACGTGACAATGGCTACACCTTC. The rearrangement uses TRBV25-1 and TRBJ1-2, with D possibly matching TRBD1 (6 bases). From germline, CDR1 is MGHDK and CDR2 SYGVNS. CDR3 length: 15 residues. The ends were cut back, 5 bases at V and 6 bases at J, with 19 bases in the middle.